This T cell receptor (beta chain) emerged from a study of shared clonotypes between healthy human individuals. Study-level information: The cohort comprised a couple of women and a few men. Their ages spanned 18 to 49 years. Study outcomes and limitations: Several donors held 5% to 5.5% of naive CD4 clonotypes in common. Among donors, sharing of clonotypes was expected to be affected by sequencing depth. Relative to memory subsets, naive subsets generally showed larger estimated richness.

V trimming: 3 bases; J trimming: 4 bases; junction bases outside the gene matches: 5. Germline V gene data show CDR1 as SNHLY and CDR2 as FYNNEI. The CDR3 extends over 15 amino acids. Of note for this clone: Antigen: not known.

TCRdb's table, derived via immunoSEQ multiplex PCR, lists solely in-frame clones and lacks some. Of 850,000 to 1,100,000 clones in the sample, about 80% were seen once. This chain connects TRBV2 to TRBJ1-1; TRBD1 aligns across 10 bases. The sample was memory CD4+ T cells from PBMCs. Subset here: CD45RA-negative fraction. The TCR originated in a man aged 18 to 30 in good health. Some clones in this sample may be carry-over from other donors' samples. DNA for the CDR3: TGTGCCAGCAGTGACCGGGGACAGGGGATCACTGAAGCTTTCTTT. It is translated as CASSDRGQGITEAFF.